The 2 T cell receptor beta chains reported below all come from one sample, sequenced in a study of T cell clonotyping in hematopoietic cell transplantation. Only in-frame clones appear in the TCRdb table, and some are missing; sequencing was by immunoSEQ multiplex PCR. The sample gives 12,000 to 15,000 clones, 86% of which show up once; around 13% is in the top ten. This specimen consisted of PBMCs, obtained 100 days after allogeneic stem cell transplant. The receptors come from a male patient in his fifties who had an allogeneic stem cell transplant from an unrelated donor, so T cells may come from the graft donor. Some clones in this sample may be carry-over from other donors' samples.

The chain has TRBV19 and TRBJ1-1; D gene ambiguous. The CDR3 consists of 13 residues. The germline gives CDR1 LNHDA, CDR2 SQIVND (reference sequence). Trimming stripped 6 bases from V and 0 bases from J, with 8 bases between. The chain's CDR3 is CASREAVNTEAFF. The CDR3 region has the DNA TGTGCCAGTAGAGAGGCGGTGAACACTGAAGCTTTCTTT.

V gene TRBV6-1 combines with J gene TRBJ1-5; possible D gene TRBD1, 5 bases. Germline values: CDR1 MNHNS, CDR2 SASEGT. This CDR3 comprises 15 residues. Trimming took 8 bases from V and 2 from J, leaving 16 bases between them. CDR3 DNA: TGTGCCAGCGGAGTGTGGGGGGACGGCAATCAGCCCCAGCATTTT. This sequence encodes CASGVWGDGNQPQHF.